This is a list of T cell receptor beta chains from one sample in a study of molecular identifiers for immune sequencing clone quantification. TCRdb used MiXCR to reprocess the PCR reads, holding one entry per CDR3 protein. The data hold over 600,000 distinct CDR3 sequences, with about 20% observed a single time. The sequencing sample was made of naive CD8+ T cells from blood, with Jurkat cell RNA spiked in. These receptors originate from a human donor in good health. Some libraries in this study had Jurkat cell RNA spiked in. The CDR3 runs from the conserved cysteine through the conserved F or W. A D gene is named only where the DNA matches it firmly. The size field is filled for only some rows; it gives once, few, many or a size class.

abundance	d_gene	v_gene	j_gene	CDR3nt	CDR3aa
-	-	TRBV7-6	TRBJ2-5	TGTGCCAGCGGCTTATTGGGGGCGGGACAAGAGACCCAGTACTTC	CASGLLGAGQETQYF
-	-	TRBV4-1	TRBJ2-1	TGCGCCAGCAGCCATGCCCGGGACAACAGGGTGAATGAGCAGTTCTTC	CASSHARDNRVNEQFF
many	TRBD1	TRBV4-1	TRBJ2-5	TGCGCCAGCAGCCAAGAGAACAGGGGATACGAGACCCAGTACTTC	CASSQENRGYETQYF
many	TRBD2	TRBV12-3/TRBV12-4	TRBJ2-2	TGTGCCAGCAGTCCTACCGACCTGACTAGCGGGTACAACACCGGGGAGCTGTTTTTT	CASSPTDLTSGYNTGELFF
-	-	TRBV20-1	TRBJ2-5	TGCAGTGCCCCCGAGCCCGTTAGGGCCTTGTACCACGAGACCCAGTACTTC	CSAPEPVRALYHETQYF
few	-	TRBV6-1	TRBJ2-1	TGTGCCAGCAGTGAACATGACACCAAAAGCTCCTACAATGAGCAGTTCTTC	CASSEHDTKSSYNEQFF
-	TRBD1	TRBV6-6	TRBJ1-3	TGTGCCAGCAGTACGGACAGGGTAGTAAACACCATATATTTT	CASSTDRVVNTIYF
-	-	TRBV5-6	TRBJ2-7	TGTGCCAGCAGCCTCGTGAGTGACCGCGAGCAGTACTTC	CASSLVSDREQYF
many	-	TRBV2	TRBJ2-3	TGTGCCAGCAGTGGGGCCCTTTGGGCAGATAGAAGCACAGATACGCAGTATTTT	CASSGALWADRSTDTQYF
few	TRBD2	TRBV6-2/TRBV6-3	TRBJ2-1	TGTGCCAGCAGTTCACGACTAGCGTATTACAATGAGCAGTTCTTC	CASSSRLAYYNEQFF
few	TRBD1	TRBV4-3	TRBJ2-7	TGCGCCAGCAGCCAGTACAGGGGTGTGGGCGAGCAGTACTTC	CASSQYRGVGEQYF
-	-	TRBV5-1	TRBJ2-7	TGCGCCAGCAGCTACCGCCCGGCAAACTACGAGCAGTACTTC	CASSYRPANYEQYF
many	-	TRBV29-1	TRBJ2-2	TGCAGCGTTGTTGAGGGGGCGAACACCGGGGAGCTGTTTTTT	CSVVEGANTGELFF
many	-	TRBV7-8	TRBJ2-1	TGTGCCAGCAGCTCCGGACTATCCGGCGAGCAGTTCTTC	CASSSGLSGEQFF
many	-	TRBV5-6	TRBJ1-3	TGTGCCAGCAGCGCGTCACGGGACACTGCATTCTCTGGAAACACCATATATTTT	CASSASRDTAFSGNTIYF
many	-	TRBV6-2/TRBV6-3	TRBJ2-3	TGTGCCAGCAGTTACTCTAGCGGAGGCACAGATACGCAGTATTTT	CASSYSSGGTDTQYF
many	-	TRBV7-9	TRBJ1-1	TGTGCCAGCAGCTTAGCTGTCACAAACTCTGAAGCTTTCTTT	CASSLAVTNSEAFF
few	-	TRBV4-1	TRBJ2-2	TGCGCCAGCAGCGAGGGTGCCGGGGAGCTGTTTTTT	CASSEGAGELFF
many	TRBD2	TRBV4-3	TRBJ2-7	TGCGCCAGCAGCCAAGACGGGACTAGCTCCTACGAGCAGTACTTC	CASSQDGTSSYEQYF
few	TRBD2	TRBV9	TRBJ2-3	TGTGCCAGCAGCGTAGCTCGGGACTACATGGATACGCAGTATTTT	CASSVARDYMDTQYF
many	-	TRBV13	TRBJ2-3	TGTGCCAGCAGCCCGGGCCTGGATACGCAGTATTTT	CASSPGLDTQYF
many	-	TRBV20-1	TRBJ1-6	TGCAGTGCTAGACCTACCACAGGGTTGGATTCACCCCTCCACTTT	CSARPTTGLDSPLHF
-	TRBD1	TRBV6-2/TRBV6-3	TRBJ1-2	TGTGCCAGCAGTTACGGGGACAGCGGCTACACCTTC	CASSYGDSGYTF
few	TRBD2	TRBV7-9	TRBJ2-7	TGTGCCAGCAGCCAGACTAGCGGGGAGGACGAGCAGTACTTC	CASSQTSGEDEQYF
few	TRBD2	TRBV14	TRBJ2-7	TGTGCCAGCAGCGAAATACTAGCGGGAAGATCGAACGAGCAGTACTTC	CASSEILAGRSNEQYF
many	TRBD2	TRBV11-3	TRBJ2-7	TGTGCCAGCTCTTCCGGGGGGGGGGATTACGAGCAGTACTTC	CASSSGGGDYEQYF
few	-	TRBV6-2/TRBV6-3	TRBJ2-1	TGTGCCAGCAGTTACTCGAGGGGCATAGCGCCGGGCGATGAGCAGTTCTTC	CASSYSRGIAPGDEQFF
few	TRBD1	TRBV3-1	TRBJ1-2	TGTGCCAGCAGCCAGAAAGGACAGGTACACTATGGCTACACCTTC	CASSQKGQVHYGYTF
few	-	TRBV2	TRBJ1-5	TGTGCCAGCAGTGAAGCGCTCGGGGAACCGAGTTGGGATCAGCCCCAGCATTTT	CASSEALGEPSWDQPQHF
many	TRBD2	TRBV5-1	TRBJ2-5	TGCGCCAGCAGCTGGGGACTAGCGGGGATGGAGACCCAGTACTTC	CASSWGLAGMETQYF
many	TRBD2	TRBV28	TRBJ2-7	TGTGCCAGCAGTCAGACTAGCGGGAGGGCCTTCGAGCAGTACTTC	CASSQTSGRAFEQYF
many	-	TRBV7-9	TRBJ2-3	TGTGCCAGCAGCTGGACGGACCGCACAGATACGCAGTATTTT	CASSWTDRTDTQYF
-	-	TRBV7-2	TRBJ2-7	TGTGCCAGCAGCCTATGGGACACTTTAGAGCAGTACTTC	CASSLWDTLEQYF
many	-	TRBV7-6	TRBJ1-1	TGTGCCAGCAGCGGGGGAGGGAGTGGAGGCACTGAAGCTTTCTTT	CASSGGGSGGTEAFF
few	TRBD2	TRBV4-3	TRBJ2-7	TGCGCCAGCAGCCAGGGCTCAGCGGGGACCTACGAGCAGTACTTC	CASSQGSAGTYEQYF
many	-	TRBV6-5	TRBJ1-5	TGTGCCAGCAGTTACTCGTCAGAGGATAGCAATCAGCCCCAGCATTTT	CASSYSSEDSNQPQHF
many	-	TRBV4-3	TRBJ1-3	TGCGCCAGCAGCCAAGATCGGGAAGGAACTGGAAACACCATATATTTT	CASSQDREGTGNTIYF
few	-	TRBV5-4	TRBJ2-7	TGTGCCAGCCTGGAGACTAGTAGCGGCGAGCAGTACTTC	CASLETSSGEQYF
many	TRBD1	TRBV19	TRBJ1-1	TGTGCCAGTAGTATAGGTAGCAGGGGGCGGACTGAAGCTTTCTTT	CASSIGSRGRTEAFF
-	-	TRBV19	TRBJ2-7	TGTGCCAGTAGTCCAGGGGTCGCTCTCTACGAGCAGTACTTC	CASSPGVALYEQYF
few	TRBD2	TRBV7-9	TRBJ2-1	TGTGCCAGCAGCCCGACTAGCGGGAGGGCCGTATATGAGCAGTTCTTC	CASSPTSGRAVYEQFF
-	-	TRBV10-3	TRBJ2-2	TGTGCCATCCGGGCCAACACCGGGGAGCTGTTTTTT	CAIRANTGELFF
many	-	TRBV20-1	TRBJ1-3	TGCAGTGCGCACCAGATGGGGGACGCTGGAAACACCATATATTTT	CSAHQMGDAGNTIYF